This paragraph covers one T cell receptor (beta chain) sequence. Its target is unknown. This sample was taken from a study of T-cell memory formation after mild COVID-19. This CDR3 region has 16 residues. Germline CDR1 and CDR2: KGHSH and LQKENI. Trimming took 1 base from V and 0 from J, leaving 10 bases between them. TCR alpha and TCR beta cDNA libraries carrying sample barcodes and UMIs were produced by 5'RACE using constant-segment primers. MiXCR, run by TCRdb on the 5' RACE reads, gives a single entry per CDR3 protein. The sample has hundreds of thousands of distinct CDR3 sequences; 20% to 25% are singletons. Findings and caveats of the study: Pre-infection memory showed some responding clones, and this suggested that cross-reactive memory joined. Clones that contracted from day 15 to 85 were balanced CD4/CD8, while later expanders leaned CD4+.

Sequencing used PBMCs or a T cell subset sorted from them (not recorded which). This chain links TRBV18 with TRBJ2-1; D is unresolved. The receptor was derived from an adult woman who had mild COVID-19 (a few samples of this study predate the infection). Cell type and time point are not known. CDR3: CASSPRLQSSYNEQFF. DNA of the CDR3: TGTGCCAGCTCACCACGACTTCAAAGCTCCTACAATGAGCAGTTCTTC.